These T cell receptor beta chains were read from a single sample in a study of patients and donors after allogeneic stem cell transplantation. MiXCR, run by TCRdb on the RT-PCR reads, gives a single entry per CDR3 protein. The sample has about 410,000 distinct CDR3 sequences, roughly 16% seen once. The source material was blood, either unsorted or a sorted T cell fraction (not recorded which). The source is a human donor who was either an allogeneic HSCT recipient or a stem cell or donor lymphocyte infusion donor (not recorded which). It is not recorded whose cells these are; they may come from a transplant donor. CDR3s include the opening cysteine and the closing phenylalanine or tryptophan.

v_gene: TRBV5-1; j_gene: TRBJ2-3; CDR3aa: CASSLTGSDTQYF
v_gene: TRBV7-9; j_gene: TRBJ2-1; CDR3aa: CASSLTSGSGREQFF
v_gene: TRBV5-1; j_gene: TRBJ2-7; CDR3aa: CASSWGRQEGLYEQYF
v_gene: TRBV25-1; j_gene: TRBJ2-7; CDR3aa: CASSESSYEQYF
v_gene: TRBV18; j_gene: TRBJ1-5; CDR3aa: CASSPHLLTDNFLNQPQHF
v_gene: TRBV18; j_gene: TRBJ2-3; CDR3aa: CASSPLTGGGPGDTQYF
v_gene: TRBV5-1; j_gene: TRBJ2-3; CDR3aa: CASSLQPFTDTQYF
v_gene: TRBV18; j_gene: TRBJ1-4; CDR3aa: CASSPRQLNEKLFF
v_gene: TRBV12-5; j_gene: TRBJ1-2; CDR3aa: CASGLGTNGYTF
v_gene: TRBV5-6; j_gene: TRBJ1-4; CDR3aa: CASSLSTGWGSGLFF
v_gene: TRBV10-3; j_gene: TRBJ2-7; CDR3aa: CATQDRVRDEQYF
v_gene: TRBV12-3/TRBV12-4; j_gene: TRBJ1-1; CDR3aa: CASSFRGVRMNTEAFF